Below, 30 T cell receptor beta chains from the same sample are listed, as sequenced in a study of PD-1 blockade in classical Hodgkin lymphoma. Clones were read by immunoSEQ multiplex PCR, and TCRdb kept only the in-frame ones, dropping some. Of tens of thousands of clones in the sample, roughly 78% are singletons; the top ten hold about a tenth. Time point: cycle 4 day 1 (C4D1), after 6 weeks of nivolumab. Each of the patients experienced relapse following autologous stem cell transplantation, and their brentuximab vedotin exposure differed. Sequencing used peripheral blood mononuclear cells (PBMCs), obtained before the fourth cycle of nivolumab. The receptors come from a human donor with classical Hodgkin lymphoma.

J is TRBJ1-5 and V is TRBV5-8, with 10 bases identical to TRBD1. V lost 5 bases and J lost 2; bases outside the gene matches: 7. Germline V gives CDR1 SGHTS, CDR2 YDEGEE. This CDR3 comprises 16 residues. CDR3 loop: CASRGGQGFGNQPQHF. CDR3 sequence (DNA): TGTGCCAGCAGGGGGGGACAGGGGTTCGGCAATCAGCCCCAGCATTTT.

The CDR3 DNA follows: TGTGCCAGCAGCCAACCCCAGGGCACAGATACGCAGTATTTT. Translating it yields CASSQPQGTDTQYF. This chain joins TRBV4-2 and TRBJ2-3, with D unresolved. CDR3 length: 14 amino acids. V was clipped by 2 bases and J by 1 base, with 7 bases between them. From germline, CDR1 is LGHNA and CDR2 YNFKEQ.

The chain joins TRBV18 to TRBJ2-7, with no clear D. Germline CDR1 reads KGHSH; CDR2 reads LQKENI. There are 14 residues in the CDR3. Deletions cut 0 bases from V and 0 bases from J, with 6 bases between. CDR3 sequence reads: CASSPPGLSYEQYF. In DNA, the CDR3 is TGTGCCAGCTCACCACCGGGCCTCTCCTACGAGCAGTACTTC.

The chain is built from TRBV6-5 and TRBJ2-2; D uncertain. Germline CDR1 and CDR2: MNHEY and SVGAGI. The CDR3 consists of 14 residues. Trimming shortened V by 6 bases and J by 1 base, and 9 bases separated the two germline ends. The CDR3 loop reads CASSFRGNTGELFF. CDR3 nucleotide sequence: TGTGCCAGCAGCTTTAGAGGGAACACCGGGGAGCTGTTTTTT.

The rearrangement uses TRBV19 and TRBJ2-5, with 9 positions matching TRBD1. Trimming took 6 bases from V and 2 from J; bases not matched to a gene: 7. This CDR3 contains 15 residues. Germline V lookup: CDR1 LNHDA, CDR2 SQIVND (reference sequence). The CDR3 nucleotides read TGTGCCAGTAGCCACCCGACAGGGGGACAAGAGACCCAGTACTTC. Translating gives CASSHPTGGQETQYF.

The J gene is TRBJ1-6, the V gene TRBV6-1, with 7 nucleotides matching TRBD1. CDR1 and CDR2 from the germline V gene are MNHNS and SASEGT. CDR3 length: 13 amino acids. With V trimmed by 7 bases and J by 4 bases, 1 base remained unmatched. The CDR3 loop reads CASTGGYNSPLHF. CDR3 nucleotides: TGTGCCAGCACAGGGGGTTATAATTCACCCCTCCACTTT.

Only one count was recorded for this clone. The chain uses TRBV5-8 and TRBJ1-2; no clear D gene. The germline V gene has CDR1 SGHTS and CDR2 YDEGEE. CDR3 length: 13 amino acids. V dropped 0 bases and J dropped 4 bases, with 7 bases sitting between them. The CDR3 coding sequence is TGTGCCAGCAGCTTGGGAGTTGCCTATGGCTACACCTTC. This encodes CASSLGVAYGYTF.

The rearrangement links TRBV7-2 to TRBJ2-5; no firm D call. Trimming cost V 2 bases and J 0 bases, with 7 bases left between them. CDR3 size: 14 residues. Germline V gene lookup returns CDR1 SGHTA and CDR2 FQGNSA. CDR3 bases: TGTGCCAGCAGCTTAAGATGGTACCAAGAGACCCAGTACTTC. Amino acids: CASSLRWYQETQYF.

CDR3: CAINPGQTYEQYF. The CDR3 DNA follows: TGTGCCATCAATCCGGGACAAACCTACGAGCAGTACTTC. The J gene is TRBJ2-7, the V gene TRBV10-3, with D perhaps TRBD1 (6 bases). V lost 7 bases and J lost 2, with 12 bases in between. In germline, CDR1 is ENHRY, CDR2 SYGVKD. The CDR3 runs to 13 residues.

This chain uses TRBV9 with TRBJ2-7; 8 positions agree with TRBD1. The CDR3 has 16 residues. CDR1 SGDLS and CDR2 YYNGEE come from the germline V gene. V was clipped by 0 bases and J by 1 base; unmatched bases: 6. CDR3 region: CASSVGSGGPSYEQYF. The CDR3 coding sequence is TGTGCCAGCAGCGTAGGATCAGGGGGCCCATCCTACGAGCAGTACTTC.

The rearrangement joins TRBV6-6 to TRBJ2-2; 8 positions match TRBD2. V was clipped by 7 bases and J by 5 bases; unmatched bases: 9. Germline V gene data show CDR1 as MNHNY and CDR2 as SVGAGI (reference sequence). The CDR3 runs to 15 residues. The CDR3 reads CASIPSGGSTGELFF. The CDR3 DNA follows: TGTGCCAGCATCCCGAGCGGGGGCAGTACCGGGGAGCTGTTTTTT.

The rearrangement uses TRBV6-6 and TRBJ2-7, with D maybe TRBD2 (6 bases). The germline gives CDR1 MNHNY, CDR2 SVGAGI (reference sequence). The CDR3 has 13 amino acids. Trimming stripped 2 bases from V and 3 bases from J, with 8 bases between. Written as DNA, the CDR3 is TGTGCCAGCAGTTACGACGGGGGCTACGAGCAGTACTTC. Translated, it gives CASSYDGGYEQYF.

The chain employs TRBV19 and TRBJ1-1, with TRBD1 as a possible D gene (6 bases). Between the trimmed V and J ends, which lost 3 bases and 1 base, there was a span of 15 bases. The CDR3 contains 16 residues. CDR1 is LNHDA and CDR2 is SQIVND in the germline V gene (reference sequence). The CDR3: CASSMRSGTSNTEAFF. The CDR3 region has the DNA TGTGCCAGTAGTATGAGGTCAGGGACATCGAACACTGAAGCTTTCTTT.

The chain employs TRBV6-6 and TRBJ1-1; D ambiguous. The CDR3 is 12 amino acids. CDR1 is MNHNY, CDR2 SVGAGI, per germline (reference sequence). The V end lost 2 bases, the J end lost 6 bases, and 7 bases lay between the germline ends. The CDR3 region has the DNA TGTGCCAGCAGTTACCCCGGGGCTGAAGCTTTCTTT. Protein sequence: CASSYPGAEAFF.

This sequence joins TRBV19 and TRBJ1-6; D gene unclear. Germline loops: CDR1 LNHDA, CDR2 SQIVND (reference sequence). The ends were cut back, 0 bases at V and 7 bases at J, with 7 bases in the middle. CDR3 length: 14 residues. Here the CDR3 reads CASSIDFRNSPLHF. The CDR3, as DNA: TGTGCCAGTAGTATAGATTTTAGGAATTCACCCCTCCACTTT.

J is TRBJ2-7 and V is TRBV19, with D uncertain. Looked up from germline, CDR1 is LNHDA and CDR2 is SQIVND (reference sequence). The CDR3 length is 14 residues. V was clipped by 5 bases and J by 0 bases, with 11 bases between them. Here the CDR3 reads CASSLRARSYEQYF. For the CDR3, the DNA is TGTGCCAGTAGTCTTCGGGCACGCTCCTACGAGCAGTACTTC.

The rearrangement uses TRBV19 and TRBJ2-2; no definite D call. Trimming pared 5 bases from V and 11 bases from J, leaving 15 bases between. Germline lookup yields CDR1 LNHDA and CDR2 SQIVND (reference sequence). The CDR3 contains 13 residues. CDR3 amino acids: CASSAEVNVELFF. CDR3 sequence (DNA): TGTGCCAGTAGTGCCGAAGTTAATGTAGAGCTGTTTTTT.

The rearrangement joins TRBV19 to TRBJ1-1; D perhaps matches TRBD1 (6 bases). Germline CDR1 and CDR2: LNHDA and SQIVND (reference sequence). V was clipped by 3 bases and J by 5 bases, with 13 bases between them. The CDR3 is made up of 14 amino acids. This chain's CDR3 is CASSMSQGWTEAFF. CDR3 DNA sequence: TGTGCCAGTAGTATGTCTCAGGGGTGGACTGAAGCTTTCTTT. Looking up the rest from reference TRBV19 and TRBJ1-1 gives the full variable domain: DGGITQSPKYLFRKEGQNVTLSCEQNLNHDAMYWYRQDPGQGLRLIYYSQIVNDFQKGDIAEGYSVSREKKESFPLTVTSAQKNPTAFYLCASSMSQGWTEAFFGQGTRLTVV.

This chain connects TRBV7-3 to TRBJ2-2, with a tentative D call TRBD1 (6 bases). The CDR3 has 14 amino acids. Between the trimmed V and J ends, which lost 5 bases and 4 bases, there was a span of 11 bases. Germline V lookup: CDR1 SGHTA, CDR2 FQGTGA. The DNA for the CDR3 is TGTGCCAGCAGCCCCTCAGGGGTCACCGGGGAGCTGTTTTTT. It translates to CASSPSGVTGELFF.

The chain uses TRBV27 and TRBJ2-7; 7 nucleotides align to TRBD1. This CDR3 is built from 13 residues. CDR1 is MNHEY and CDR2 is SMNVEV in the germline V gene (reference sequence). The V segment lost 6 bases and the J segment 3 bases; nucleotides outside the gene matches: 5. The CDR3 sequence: CASRGAGGYEQYF. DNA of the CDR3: TGTGCCAGCAGGGGGGCAGGGGGCTACGAGCAGTACTTC.

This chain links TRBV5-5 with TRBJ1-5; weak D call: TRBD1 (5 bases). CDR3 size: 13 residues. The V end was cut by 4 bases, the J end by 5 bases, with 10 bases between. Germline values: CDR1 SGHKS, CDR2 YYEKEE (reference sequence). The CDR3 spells CASSRDRDQPQHF. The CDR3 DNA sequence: TGTGCCAGCAGCCGAGACAGAGATCAGCCCCAGCATTTT.

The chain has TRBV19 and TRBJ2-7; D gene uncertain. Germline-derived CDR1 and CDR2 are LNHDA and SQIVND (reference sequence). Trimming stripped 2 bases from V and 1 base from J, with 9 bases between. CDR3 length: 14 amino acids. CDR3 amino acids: CASSIRLLSYEQYF. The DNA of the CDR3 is TGTGCCAGTAGTATAAGGCTACTTTCCTACGAGCAGTACTTC.

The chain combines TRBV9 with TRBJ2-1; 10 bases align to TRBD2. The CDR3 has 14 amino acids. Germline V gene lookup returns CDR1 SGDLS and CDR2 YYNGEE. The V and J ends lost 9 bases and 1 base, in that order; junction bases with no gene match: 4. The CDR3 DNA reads TGTGCCACGGGACTAGCGACGTCCTACAATGAGCAGTTCTTC. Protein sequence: CATGLATSYNEQFF.

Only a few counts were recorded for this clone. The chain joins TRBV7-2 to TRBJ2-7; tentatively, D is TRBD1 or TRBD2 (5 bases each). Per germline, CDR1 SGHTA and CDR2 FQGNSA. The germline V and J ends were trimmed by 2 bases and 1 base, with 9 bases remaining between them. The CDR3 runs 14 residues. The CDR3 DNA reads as TGTGCCAGCAGCTTATACGGGGCTTCCTACGAGCAGTACTTC. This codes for CASSLYGASYEQYF.

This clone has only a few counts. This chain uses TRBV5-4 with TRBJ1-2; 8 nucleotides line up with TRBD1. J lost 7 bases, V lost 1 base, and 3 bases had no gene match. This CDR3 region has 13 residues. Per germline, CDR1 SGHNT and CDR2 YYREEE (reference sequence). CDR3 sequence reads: CASSLNRGAGYTF. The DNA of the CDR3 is TGTGCCAGCAGCTTGAACAGGGGGGCTGGCTACACCTTC.

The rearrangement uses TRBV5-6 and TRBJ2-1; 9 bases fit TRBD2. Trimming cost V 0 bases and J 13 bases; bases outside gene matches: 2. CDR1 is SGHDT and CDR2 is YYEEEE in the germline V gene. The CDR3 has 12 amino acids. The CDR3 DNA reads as TGTGCCAGCAGCTTGGGGCGGGAGGGCCAGTTCTTC. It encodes CASSLGREGQFF.

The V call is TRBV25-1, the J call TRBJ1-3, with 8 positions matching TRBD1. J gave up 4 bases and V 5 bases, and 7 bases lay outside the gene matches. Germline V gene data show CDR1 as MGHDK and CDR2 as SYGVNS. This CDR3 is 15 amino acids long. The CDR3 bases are TGTGCCAGCAGTTCGACAGGGGAGAAAGGAAACACCATATATTTT. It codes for CASSSTGEKGNTIYF.

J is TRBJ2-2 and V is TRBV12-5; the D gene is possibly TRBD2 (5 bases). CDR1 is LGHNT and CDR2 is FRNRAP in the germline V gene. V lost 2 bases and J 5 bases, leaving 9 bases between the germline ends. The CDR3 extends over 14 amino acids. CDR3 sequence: CASGLMGATGELFF. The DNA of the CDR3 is TGTGCTAGTGGTTTGATGGGAGCAACCGGGGAGCTGTTTTTT.

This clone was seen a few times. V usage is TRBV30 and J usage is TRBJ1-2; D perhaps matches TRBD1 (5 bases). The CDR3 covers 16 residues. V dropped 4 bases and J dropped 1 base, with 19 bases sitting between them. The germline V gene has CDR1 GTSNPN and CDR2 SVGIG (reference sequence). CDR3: CAWTRGGPYFNYGYTF. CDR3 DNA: TGTGCCTGGACTCGCGGGGGACCGTACTTTAACTATGGCTACACCTTC.

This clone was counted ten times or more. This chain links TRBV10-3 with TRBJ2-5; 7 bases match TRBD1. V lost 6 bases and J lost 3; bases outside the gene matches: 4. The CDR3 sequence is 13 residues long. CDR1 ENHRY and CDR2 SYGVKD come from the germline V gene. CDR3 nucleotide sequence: TGTGCCATCAGCTTTGGACAGGAAGAGACCCAGTACTTC. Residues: CAISFGQEETQYF.